Many counts were recorded for the clone carrying this T cell receptor beta chain. What it binds is unknown. Germline-derived CDR1 and CDR2 are SGHTA and FQGTGA. CDR3 length: 13 amino acids. V dropped 5 bases and J dropped 2 bases, with 9 bases sitting between them. This record comes from a study of T cells in Graves' hyperthyroidism and ophthalmopathy. The investigators amplified TCR beta CDR3 regions from RNA transcripts. TCR CDR3 underwent first-round RT-PCR with the HTBI primer set. One entry per CDR3 protein, called by TCRdb with MiXCR from the multiplex PCR reads. The data contain 150,000 or so distinct CDR3 sequences, less than 25% of them singletons. Before ophthalmopathy appeared, progressors gave blood at initial hyperthyroidism diagnosis. This sample holds PBMCs from 8.5 to 10 ml fresh peripheral blood. Findings of the study overall: Among thyroid clonotypes expanded above 0.001, most also appeared in blood. Ophthalmopathy onset followed model prediction by a median approximately 7 months.

V and J are TRBV7-3 and TRBJ2-5; D is tentatively TRBD1 or TRBD2 (6 bases each). Sequencing input: blood. The receptor's source is a woman aged 45-65 years with Graves' hyperthyroidism that later progressed to Graves' ophthalmopathy. This chain's CDR3 is CASSRGVQETQYF. The DNA of the CDR3 is TGTGCCAGCAGCAGGGGGGTACAAGAGACCCAGTACTTC.